This TCR beta chain was sequenced in a study of blood T cell repertoires in COVID-19. Study-wide context: Sites in the United States, Italy and Spain provided acute and convalescent COVID-19 samples.

Some clones are missing from TCRdb's copy, which holds only in-frame ones; the method was immunoSEQ multiplex PCR. The table shows approximately 98,000 clones, with about 80% occurring only once. CDR1 and CDR2 (germline): GTSNPN, SVGIG (reference sequence). The V gene end was trimmed by 0 bases and the J gene end by 2 bases; junction bases not matched to a gene: 5. The CDR3 is 16 residues long. The chain has TRBV30 and TRBJ2-4; 9 nucleotides align to TRBD1. Sample: peripheral blood. The TCR sequence derives from an elderly man with acute or convalescent COVID-19. This chain's CDR3 is CAWSVGTGRTKNIQYF. CDR3 DNA sequence: TGTGCCTGGAGTGTAGGGACAGGGAGAACCAAAAACATTCAGTACTTC.